Presented here are 13 T cell receptor beta chains from one specimen sequenced in a study of cytomegalovirus exposure and HLA in healthy donors. A multiplex PCR was run with 60 Vbeta primers and 13 Jbeta primers. TCRdb's table, derived via immunoSEQ multiplex PCR, lists solely in-frame clones and lacks some. This repertoire shows around 200,000 clones, 84% found once; its top ten account for around 1.2%. The sequenced sample consisted of PBMCs. Receptors were obtained from a girl aged 2 to 10 in good health and CMV-seropositive.

The rearrangement joins TRBV29-1 to TRBJ1-3; 7 bases map to TRBD1. The CDR3 extends over 19 amino acids. CDR1 and CDR2 (germline): SQVTM, ANQGSEA. V shed 7 bases and J 0 bases; nucleotides not matched to a gene: 21. CDR3 in amino acids: CSALHGGDRRSASGNTIYF. CDR3 DNA sequence: TGCAGCGCTCTACACGGGGGGGACAGAAGGTCGGCCTCTGGAAACACCATATATTTT.

This clone was picked up a small number of times. This sequence joins TRBV30 and TRBJ1-3; D unresolved. This CDR3 has 12 amino acids. Germline loops: CDR1 GTSNPN, CDR2 SVGIG (reference sequence). V was pared by 3 bases and J by 6 bases, with 9 bases between. The CDR3 DNA sequence: TGTGCCTGGAGGTCCGGGGAAAACACCATATATTTT. It encodes CAWRSGENTIYF.

This rearrangement joins TRBV11-2 to TRBJ2-2, with 7 bases matching TRBD1. Germline V gene data show CDR1 as SGHAT and CDR2 as FQNNGV. This CDR3 region has 17 residues. The V segment lost 1 base and the J segment 1 base; nucleotides outside the gene matches: 6. CDR3 in amino acids: CASSLGRGQKNTGELFF. DNA of the CDR3: TGTGCCAGCAGCTTAGGAAGGGGACAGAAGAACACCGGGGAGCTGTTTTTT.

The chain combines TRBV6-5 with TRBJ1-2, with D perhaps matching TRBD1 (5 bases). The CDR3 extends over 13 amino acids. Deletions cut 8 bases from V and 4 bases from J, with 14 bases between. Germline assignment: CDR1 MNHEY and CDR2 SVGAGI. CDR3 loop: CASGRGDPYGYTF. Here the CDR3 DNA reads TGTGCCAGCGGAAGGGGCGACCCCTATGGCTACACCTTC.

This clone has just a few counts. The chain is built from TRBV6-5 and TRBJ2-1; 7 positions match TRBD1. The CDR3 covers 14 residues. After removal of 7 bases from V and 3 bases from J, the junction contained 6 bases not matched to a gene. The V gene's germline CDR1 is MNHEY and CDR2 SVGAGI. Written as DNA, the CDR3 is TGTGCCAGCACCCGGACAGGCCGCTACAATGAGCAGTTCTTC. The encoded protein is CASTRTGRYNEQFF.

The count of this clone is one. The genes are TRBV19 and TRBJ2-2; 10 nucleotides align to TRBD1. CDR1 is LNHDA and CDR2 is SQIVND in the germline V gene (reference sequence). The trim removed 9 bases at V and 5 bases at J, leaving 9 bases unmatched. This CDR3 has 15 amino acids. CDR3 loop: CASKPGQGLTGELFF. The CDR3 coding sequence is TGTGCCAGCAAACCGGGACAGGGGTTAACCGGGGAGCTGTTTTTT.

The chain has TRBV28 and TRBJ2-2; no definite D call. V lost 1 base and J 3 bases, leaving 6 bases between the germline ends. CDR3 length: 14 residues. The germline gives CDR1 MDHEN, CDR2 SYDVKM. The CDR3 protein is CASSLSGYTGELFF. CDR3 DNA: TGTGCCAGCAGTTTATCGGGTTACACCGGGGAGCTGTTTTTT.

This chain joins TRBV10-3 and TRBJ2-7, with 8 positions matching TRBD1. The V gene's germline CDR1 is ENHRY and CDR2 SYGVKD. With 2 bases clipped from V and 4 bases from J, the junction kept 10 bases outside the gene matches. The CDR3 covers 16 residues. The CDR3 region is CAISEGQGAFLYEQYF. DNA of the CDR3: TGTGCCATCAGTGAGGGGCAGGGGGCCTTCCTATACGAGCAGTACTTC.

The rearrangement joins TRBV9 to TRBJ1-3, with a weak D call TRBD1 (5 bases). The V gene's germline CDR1 is SGDLS and CDR2 YYNGEE. V was shortened by 3 bases and J by 7 bases, with 14 bases between the two germline ends. The CDR3 is 14 amino acids. This CDR3 reads CASSEGTFRNTIYF. The CDR3 DNA follows: TGTGCCAGCAGCGAGGGGACTTTCAGGAACACCATATATTTT. Together with reference TRBV9 and TRBJ1-3, the CDR3 gives the full variable domain: DSGVTQTPKHLITATGQRVTLRCSPRSGDLSVYWYQQSLDQGLQFLIQYYNGEERAKGNILERFSAQQFPDLHSELNLSSLELGDSALYFCASSEGTFRNTIYFGEGSWLTVV.

The genes are TRBV5-1 and TRBJ1-1; 7 nucleotides line up with TRBD1. V gave up 0 bases and J gave up 3 bases; unmatched junction bases: 5. The CDR3 loop spans 15 amino acids. Germline CDR1 reads SGHRS; CDR2 reads YFSETQ. Here the CDR3 reads CASSLGDSYYTEAFF. As DNA, the CDR3 is TGCGCCAGCAGCTTGGGGGACAGTTATTACACTGAAGCTTTCTTT.

This clone was detected only a few times. This chain connects TRBV2 to TRBJ2-5, with 8 bases identical to TRBD1. The CDR3 covers 12 residues. CDR1 and CDR2 from the germline V gene are SNHLY and FYNNEI. With 2 bases clipped from V and 7 bases from J, the junction kept 0 bases outside the gene matches. CDR3 residues: CASSEQGATQYF. CDR3 in DNA: TGTGCCAGCAGTGAACAGGGGGCGACCCAGTACTTC.

The chain couples TRBV19 to TRBJ1-1; a possible D gene is TRBD1 (6 bases). The germline V gene encodes CDR1 LNHDA and CDR2 SQIVND (reference sequence). The V gene lost 3 bases and the J gene lost 5 bases, with 13 bases spanning the gap. This CDR3 has 14 amino acids. The CDR3 loop reads CASSMAGVRTEAFF. The CDR3 DNA follows: TGTGCCAGTAGTATGGCAGGGGTGAGGACTGAAGCTTTCTTT.

This chain joins TRBV9 and TRBJ2-3; TRBD2 matches 9 bases. After removal of 0 bases from V and 4 bases from J, the junction contained 6 bases not matched to a gene. In germline, CDR1 is SGDLS, CDR2 YYNGEE. The CDR3 totals 16 residues. CDR3 in amino acids: CASSVEAGGPSDTQYF. DNA of the CDR3: TGTGCCAGCAGCGTAGAGGCGGGGGGGCCGTCAGATACGCAGTATTTT.